This T cell receptor beta chain was identified in a study of cytomegalovirus exposure and HLA in healthy donors. Trimming cost V 5 bases and J 1 base, with 6 bases left between them. Germline values: CDR1 MNHEY, CDR2 SVGAGI. This CDR3 has 13 residues. 60 Vbeta and 13 Jbeta primers were used in PCR. Method: immunoSEQ multiplex PCR; TCRdb's copy keeps in-frame clones and lacks some. There are 200,000 or so clones in the sample; around 86% occur only once, and roughly 6.3% lies in the top ten. The TCR comes from a middle-aged man in good health and CMV-seropositive. This chain links TRBV6-5 with TRBJ1-5, with D possibly matching TRBD1 (5 bases). Sequenced: PBMCs. The CDR3 DNA reads TGTGCCAGCAGTGGGGCCAGCAATCAGCCCCAGCATTTT. Translating it yields CASSGASNQPQHF.